Each of the 16 T cell receptor beta chains below was sequenced from the same sample in a study of blood T cell repertoires in COVID-19. TCRdb keeps only in-frame clones here, not all; method: immunoSEQ multiplex PCR. Of 35,000 to 50,000 clones in the sample, roughly 81% are singletons; the top ten hold roughly 13%. The sample taken for sequencing was peripheral blood. These receptors were collected from a woman in her 70s in a cohort sampled during active COVID-19.

Here the CDR3 reads CASSPGQGSAETQYF. CDR3 in DNA: TGTGCCAGTAGCCCGGGACAGGGATCGGCGGAGACCCAGTACTTC. V usage is TRBV19 and J usage is TRBJ2-5, with TRBD1 matching 9 bases. The CDR3 has 15 residues. Germline V CDR1 and CDR2: LNHDA, SQIVND (reference sequence). Germline trimming cut 6 bases from V and 5 bases from J; bases unmatched to any gene: 10.

This clone occurred once. This sequence joins TRBV29-1 and TRBJ2-7; TRBD2 matches 7 bases. CDR3 length equals 15 residues. V gave up 5 bases and J gave up 1 base; unmatched junction bases: 11. Germline CDR1 reads SQVTM; CDR2 reads ANQGSEA. The CDR3 region has the DNA TGCAGCGTTCAATGGGGGGGGACCTTATCCTACGAGCAGTACTTC. Its protein is CSVQWGGTLSYEQYF.

The CDR3 bases are TGTGCCAGCAGAGGGACAGGGCGTAACTATGGCTACACCTTC. Protein: CASRGTGRNYGYTF. The V gene is TRBV28, the J gene TRBJ1-2; 9 nucleotides agree with TRBD1. This CDR3 region has 14 residues. V shed 6 bases, J shed 1 base, and the junction held 3 bases outside the gene matches. From germline, CDR1 is MDHEN and CDR2 SYDVKM.

The chain recombines TRBV28 with TRBJ1-4; D remains ambiguous. This CDR3 comprises 15 residues. The V end lost 3 bases, the J end lost 7 bases, and 15 bases lay between the germline ends. CDR1 is MDHEN, CDR2 SYDVKM, per germline. CDR3 protein: CASSFRTGNAEKLFF. The CDR3 coding sequence is TGTGCCAGCAGTTTCCGGACGGGGAATGCTGAAAAACTGTTTTTT.

The chain uses TRBV3-1 (or the pseudogene TRBV3-2) and TRBJ1-1; 7 bases fit TRBD1. This CDR3 spans 14 amino acids. Germline V gene data show CDR1 as LGHDT and CDR2 as YNNKEL (reference sequence). V dropped 7 bases and J dropped 1; count of bases not matched to a gene: 6. As DNA, the CDR3 is TGTGCCAGCAACGTTGAGGGGGCGAACACTGAAGCTTTCTTT. Amino acid sequence: CASNVEGANTEAFF.

J is TRBJ2-3 and V is TRBV4-3; the match to TRBD2 covers 11 bases. V gave up 1 base and J gave up 3 bases; unmatched junction bases: 9. CDR1 and CDR2 (germline): LGHNA, YSLEER. The CDR3 totals 18 residues. The CDR3 is CASSQAVYSGRVTDTQYF. The CDR3 DNA follows: TGCGCCAGCAGCCAAGCGGTATATAGCGGGAGGGTAACAGATACGCAGTATTTT.

The chain employs TRBV28 and TRBJ1-1; the match to TRBD1 covers 10 bases. V lost 4 bases and J lost 7; bases outside the gene matches: 9. Germline V lookup: CDR1 MDHEN, CDR2 SYDVKM. This CDR3 is 15 amino acids long. The CDR3 loop reads CASSSGQGDTLEAFF. Written as DNA, the CDR3 is TGTGCCAGCAGTTCCGGACAGGGGGATACCCTTGAAGCTTTCTTT. The full variable domain, with the rest looked up from reference TRBV28 and TRBJ1-1, is DVKVTQSSRYLVKRTGEKVFLECVQDMDHENMFWYRQDPGLGLRLIYFSYDVKMKEKGDIPEGYSVSREKKERFSLILESASTNQTSMYLCASSSGQGDTLEAFFGQGTRLTVV.

In its sample, this clone was seen once. The chain combines TRBV2 with TRBJ2-7, with 16 positions matching TRBD2. V was pared by 6 bases and J by 6 bases, with 8 bases of the junction left unmatched. Germline-derived CDR1 and CDR2 are SNHLY and FYNNEI. The CDR3 is 16 residues long. CDR3 nucleotide sequence: TGTGCCAGCAGCGACGGGACTAGCGGGAGGGCCCGCGAGCAGTACTTC. It codes for CASSDGTSGRAREQYF.

In this sample, this clone turned up once. V and J are TRBV6-1 and TRBJ1-5; D call uncertain. CDR3 length: 12 amino acids. V was shortened by 0 bases and J by 6 bases, with 3 bases between the two germline ends. CDR1 is MNHNS and CDR2 is SASEGT in the germline V gene. This CDR3 is CASSEAFQPQHF. In DNA form, the CDR3 reads TGTGCCAGCAGTGAAGCCTTTCAGCCCCAGCATTTT.

The chain recombines TRBV28 with TRBJ1-5; D possibly corresponds to TRBD1 (6 bases). Trimming took off 4 bases at V and 0 bases at J, with 10 bases between the two ends. This CDR3 has 15 residues. Germline V gene sequence: CDR1 MDHEN, CDR2 SYDVKM. The CDR3 loop is CASSSGQYSNQPQHF. In DNA, the CDR3 is TGTGCCAGCAGTTCAGGACAGTATAGCAATCAGCCCCAGCATTTT.

V is TRBV5-6 and J is TRBJ2-7; 8 bases align to TRBD1. Germline V CDR1 and CDR2: SGHDT, YYEEEE. V lost 6 bases and J lost 5; bases outside the gene matches: 13. The CDR3 runs to 15 residues. Here the CDR3 reads CASIKTGVSADEQYF. In nucleotides, the CDR3 is TGTGCCAGCATCAAGACAGGGGTATCAGCGGACGAGCAGTACTTC.

The chain recombines TRBV5-7 with TRBJ2-7; 9 bases line up with TRBD1. TRBV5-7 is assigned to the ORF class and has an uncertain function. The CDR3 spans 17 residues. V gave up 0 bases and J gave up 0 bases; unmatched junction bases: 7. The CDR3 loop is CASSLDPGTGSSYEQYF. CDR3 DNA sequence: TGTGCCAGCAGCTTGGACCCCGGGACAGGGAGCTCCTACGAGCAGTACTTC.

The chain links TRBV9 to TRBJ2-7; 10 nucleotides agree with TRBD2. V shed 4 bases, J shed 3 bases, and the junction held 4 bases outside the gene matches. CDR1 and CDR2 from the germline V gene are SGDLS and YYNGEE. There are 14 residues in the CDR3. This chain's CDR3 is CASSPRLAGYEQYF. In DNA, the CDR3 is TGTGCCAGCAGCCCCCGACTAGCGGGCTACGAGCAGTACTTC.

The chain employs TRBV3-1 (or the pseudogene TRBV3-2) and TRBJ2-7, with 12 nucleotides matching TRBD2. The V and J ends lost 3 bases and 3 bases, in that order; junction bases with no gene match: 6. CDR3 length: 16 residues. Germline assignment: CDR1 LGHDT and CDR2 YNNKEL (reference sequence). The CDR3 loop reads CASSHRLAGDLYEQYF. Written as DNA, the CDR3 is TGTGCCAGCAGCCACCGACTAGCGGGGGACCTCTACGAGCAGTACTTC.

The chain joins TRBV7-9 to TRBJ1-2; the match to TRBD1 covers 10 bases. Germline lookup yields CDR1 SEHNR and CDR2 FQNEAQ (reference sequence). V lost 1 base to trimming and J lost 6 bases; unmatched junction nucleotides: 11. The CDR3 runs to 17 residues. The CDR3: CASSLVISGQGTDGYTF. DNA for the CDR3: TGTGCCAGCAGCTTAGTGATATCGGGACAGGGGACGGATGGCTACACCTTC. The variable domain in full, completed from reference TRBV7-9 and TRBJ1-2, reads DTGVSQNPRHKITKRGQNVTFRCDPISEHNRLYWYRQTLGQGPEFLTYFQNEAQLEKSRLLSDRFSAERPKGSFSTLEIQRTEQGDSAMYLCASSLVISGQGTDGYTFGSGTRLTVV.

The chain has TRBV18 and TRBJ1-5; D perhaps matches TRBD1 (6 bases). The V end lost 6 bases, the J end lost 6 bases, and 12 bases lay between the germline ends. The CDR3 is 13 amino acids. Germline V gives CDR1 KGHSH, CDR2 LQKENI. The CDR3 region is CASSRDRTQPQHF. Here the CDR3 DNA reads TGTGCCAGCTCCCGAGACAGGACTCAGCCCCAGCATTTT.